This T cell receptor beta chain came from a study of T cell responses to AZD1222 COVID-19 vaccine. Here immunoSEQ multiplex PCR was the method, and the copy in TCRdb shows in-frame clones only, minus some. The sample comprises 150,000 or so clones, roughly 94% of which are singletons, and over 4.5% rests with the top ten. Per germline, CDR1 SGHTA and CDR2 FQGNSA. The CDR3 extends over 14 amino acids. Trimming took 1 base from V and 3 from J; bases not matched to a gene: 2. Regarding the study as a whole: It should be noted that donors were predominantly white British and more often female, and clonal diversity was possibly underestimated. Mapped onto spike, vaccine-associated CD4 TCRs spanned it and were dominant at 160-218 and 743-854. Seropositive at baseline were only a handful of AZD1222 recipients.

Concerning this clone itself: The antigen is unknown.

The starting material was peripheral blood, obtained 28 days after the second AZD1222 dose. The chain uses TRBV7-2 and TRBJ2-7; 8 bases agree with TRBD1. The TCR originated in an adult who received the AZD1222 COVID-19 vaccine. CDR3 amino acids: CASSLVQGDYEQYF. CDR3 DNA sequence: TGTGCCAGCAGCTTAGTACAGGGGGACTACGAGCAGTACTTC.